The clone carrying this TCR beta chain occurred a few times. The antigen is unknown. As it was prepared, the TCRbeta library received unique molecular identifiers. MiXCR, applied by TCRdb to the PCR reads, yields one record per CDR3 protein. The data contain fewer than 450,000 distinct CDR3 sequences, around 16% of them seen just once; the ten biggest clones take up 35% to 50%. This sample is drawn from a study of T-cell reconstitution after alpha-beta-depleted transplantation in children. Study-level points and caveats: At the one-year point after transplant, T-cell counts and TCRbeta diversity were found to come mostly from T cells that had been newly produced. Alpha-beta T cells present about two months after transplant were reported to originate from several hundred expanded graft clones. In some patients, recipient T cells and intrathymic progenitors surviving conditioning explained high day-60 diversity.

Deletions cut 0 bases from V and 5 bases from J, with 8 bases between. CDR1 and CDR2 (germline): MNHEY, SMNVEV (reference sequence). The CDR3 consists of 14 residues. The chain uses TRBV27 and TRBJ2-1, with D uncertain. This receptor was obtained from a male patient between 2 and 10 years old who had a stem cell transplant for acute lymphoblastic leukemia, so the T cells may come from the graft donor. Sequenced here: PBMCs, mostly from graft donor cells, sampled 360 days after TCRalphabeta/CD19-depleted stem cell transplant. CDR3 sequence (DNA): TGTGCCAGCAGTTTATCCTCAGTAAACAATGAGCAGTTCTTC. Translated: CASSLSSVNNEQFF.